Below, one TCR beta chain is given with its context. Its antigen is not known. The V end lost 3 bases, the J end lost 2 bases, and 12 bases lay between the germline ends. Germline CDR1 reads SGHAT; CDR2 reads FQDESV (reference sequence). There are 15 residues in the CDR3. Assay: immunoSEQ multiplex PCR; the TCRdb copy retains only in-frame clones and omits some. The sample lists roughly 45,000 clones, 75% to 80% occurring once. This record comes from a study of OX40 agonist ivuxolimab in advanced cancers. Findings and limits, study-wide: The mean number of expanded clones was higher in CD8+ T cells than in CD4+. Expansion of clones was among the lowest in partial responders at 0.1-3.0 mg/kg. The specificity for antigen of the expanded peripheral T cells was not determined.

Here the sequenced sample was CD4+ or CD8+ T cells sorted from blood, taken in a trial of the OX40 agonist ivuxolimab. The TCR sequence derives from an adult with an advanced solid tumor such as melanoma, head and neck, liver or kidney cancer. This chain links TRBV11-1 with TRBJ2-3; D is possibly TRBD1 (5 bases). CDR3 region: CASSLSRDVTDTQYF. DNA of the CDR3: TGTGCCAGCAGCTTGTCCAGGGATGTCACAGATACGCAGTATTTT.